The present TCR beta chain was sequenced within a study of cytomegalovirus exposure and HLA in healthy donors. Study-level points and caveats: The finding came from a later analysis; first-cohort TCR clusters tended to co-occur in the 90 to 150 validation repertoires.

Clones were read by immunoSEQ multiplex PCR, and TCRdb kept only the in-frame ones, dropping some. Of about 350,000 clones in the sample, about 85% were seen once. The germline gives CDR1 SGHDN, CDR2 FVKESK. V was trimmed by 4 bases and J by 3 bases, leaving 15 bases between them. CDR3 length: 15 amino acids. About this clone itself: Antigen: not known.

V usage is TRBV14 and J usage is TRBJ1-2, with D unclear. The sequence derives from a woman aged 25 to 39 in good health and CMV-seropositive. The sample taken for sequencing was PBMCs. The CDR3 reads CASSPLRRVDYGYTF. The CDR3 DNA follows: TGTGCCAGCAGCCCCTTGAGGAGAGTGGACTATGGCTACACCTTC.